Listed below are T cell receptor beta chains from one sample, sequenced in a study of blood T cell repertoires in COVID-19. TCRdb keeps only in-frame clones here, not all; method: immunoSEQ multiplex PCR. The sample consists of tens of thousands of clones, 82% of them appearing once. The specimen was peripheral blood. All receptors derive from an elderly woman with acute or convalescent COVID-19. Both conserved end residues are part of each CDR3. Fields, in order: V gene, CDR3 length, J gene, clone size, D gene, CDR3 protein, CDR3 DNA. D genes are given only for firm matches. The listing skips clone size in some rows; elsewhere it reads once, few, many or a size class.

>TRBV6-5|16|TRBJ1-1|.|.
CASSYRGTSMNTEAFF
TGTGCCAGCAGTTACAGGGGAACTTCCATGAACACTGAAGCTTTCTTT
>TRBV6-5|12|TRBJ2-3|.|TRBD1
CASSYSGGPQYF
TGTGCCAGCAGTTACTCAGGGGGCCCGCAGTATTTT
>TRBV2|14|TRBJ1-4|.|.
CASTGALNREKLFF
TGTGCCAGCACTGGGGCCTTAAACCGTGAAAAACTGTTTTTT
>TRBV18|13|TRBJ1-2|.|.
CASSPVTSYGYTF
TGTGCCAGCTCACCGGTAACTAGCTATGGCTACACCTTC
>TRBV4-1|15|TRBJ2-5|.|.
CASRPGTQAQETQYF
TGCGCCAGCAGACCCGGGACTCAGGCCCAAGAGACCCAGTACTTC
>TRBV4-1|13|TRBJ2-5|.|.
CASSGTPQETQYF
TGCGCCAGCAGCGGGACACCCCAAGAGACCCAGTACTTC
>TRBV19|14|TRBJ2-5|.|TRBD2
CASSGTSVQETQYF
TGTGCCAGTAGTGGGACTAGCGTACAAGAGACCCAGTACTTC
>TRBV29-1|15|TRBJ2-3|.|.
CSVEFRASGTDTQYF
TGCAGCGTTGAGTTCCGGGCCTCGGGGACAGATACGCAGTATTTT
>TRBV2|15|TRBJ1-1|.|.
CASTQGLGGEAEAFF
TGTGCCAGCACCCAAGGGTTGGGGGGTGAGGCTGAAGCTTTCTTT
>TRBV6-1|13|TRBJ1-2|.|.
CASSEMGVYGYTF
TGTGCCAGCAGTGAAATGGGCGTCTATGGCTACACCTTC
>TRBV10-1|17|TRBJ2-2|.|TRBD2
CASSESSPDGRTGELFF
TGCGCCAGCAGTGAGTCTTCCCCCGACGGGAGGACCGGGGAGCTGTTTTTT
>TRBV29-1|14|TRBJ2-1|.|.
CSVEGPSSYNEQFF
TGCAGCGTTGAAGGCCCGAGCTCCTACAATGAGCAGTTCTTC
>TRBV3-1/TRBV3-2|15|TRBJ1-3|.|.
CASSSTGTTGNTIYF
TGTGCCAGCAGCTCGACCGGGACAACTGGAAACACCATATATTTT
>TRBV4-1|16|TRBJ1-4|few|TRBD1
CASSQDKGTVNEKLFF
TGCGCCAGCAGCCAAGATAAAGGGACAGTAAATGAAAAACTGTTTTTT
>TRBV25-1|13|TRBJ1-4|few|.
CASSASSNEKLFF
TGTGCCAGCAGTGCATCATCTAATGAAAAACTGTTTTTT
>TRBV5-1|14|TRBJ2-5|.|TRBD2
CASSLVAGIETQYF
TGCGCCAGCAGCTTAGTAGCGGGGATAGAGACCCAGTACTTC
>TRBV6-6|15|TRBJ2-7|.|TRBD1
CASSYSGTGTYEQYF
TGTGCCAGCAGTTATTCGGGGACAGGGACCTACGAGCAGTACTTC